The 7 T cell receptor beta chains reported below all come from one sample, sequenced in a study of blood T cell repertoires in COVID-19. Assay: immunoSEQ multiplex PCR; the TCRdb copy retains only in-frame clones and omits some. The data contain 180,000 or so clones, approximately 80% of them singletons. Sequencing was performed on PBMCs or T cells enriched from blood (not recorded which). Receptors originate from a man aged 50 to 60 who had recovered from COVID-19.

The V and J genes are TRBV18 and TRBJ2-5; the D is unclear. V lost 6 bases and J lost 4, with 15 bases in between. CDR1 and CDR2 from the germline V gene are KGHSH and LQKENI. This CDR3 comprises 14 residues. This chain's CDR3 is CASSRSTLLETQYF. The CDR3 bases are TGTGCCAGCTCCCGTTCGACTCTCCTAGAGACCCAGTACTTC.

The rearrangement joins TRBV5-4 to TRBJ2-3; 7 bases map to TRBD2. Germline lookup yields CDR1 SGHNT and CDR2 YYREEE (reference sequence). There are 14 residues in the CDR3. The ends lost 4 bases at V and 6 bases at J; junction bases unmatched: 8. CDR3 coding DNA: TGTGCCAGCAGCCTCACAACTAGCGTCGATACGCAGTATTTT. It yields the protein CASSLTTSVDTQYF.

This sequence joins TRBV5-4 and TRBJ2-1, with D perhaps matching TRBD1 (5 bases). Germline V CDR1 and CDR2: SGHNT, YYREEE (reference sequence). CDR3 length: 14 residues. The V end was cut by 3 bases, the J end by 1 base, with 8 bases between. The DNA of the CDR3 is TGTGCCAGCAGCTCAGGACAATCCTACAATGAGCAGTTCTTC. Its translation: CASSSGQSYNEQFF.

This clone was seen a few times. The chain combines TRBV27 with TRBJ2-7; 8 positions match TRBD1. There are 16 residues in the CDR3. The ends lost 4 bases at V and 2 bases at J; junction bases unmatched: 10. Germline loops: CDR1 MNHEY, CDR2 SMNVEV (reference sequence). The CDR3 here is CASSYGRTGKAYEQYF. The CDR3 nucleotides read TGTGCCAGCAGTTATGGCCGGACAGGGAAAGCCTACGAGCAGTACTTC.

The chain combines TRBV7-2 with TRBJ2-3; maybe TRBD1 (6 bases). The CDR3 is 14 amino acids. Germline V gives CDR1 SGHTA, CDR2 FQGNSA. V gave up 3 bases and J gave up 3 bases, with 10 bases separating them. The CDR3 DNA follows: TGTGCCAGCAGCTTCCGGACAGAAACAGATACGCAGTATTTT. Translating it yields CASSFRTETDTQYF.

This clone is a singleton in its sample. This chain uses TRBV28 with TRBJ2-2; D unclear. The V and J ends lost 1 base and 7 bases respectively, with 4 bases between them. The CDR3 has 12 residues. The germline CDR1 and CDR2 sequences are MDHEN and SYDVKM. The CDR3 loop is CASSLSVGELFF. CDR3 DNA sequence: TGTGCCAGCAGTTTATCGGTCGGGGAGCTGTTTTTT.

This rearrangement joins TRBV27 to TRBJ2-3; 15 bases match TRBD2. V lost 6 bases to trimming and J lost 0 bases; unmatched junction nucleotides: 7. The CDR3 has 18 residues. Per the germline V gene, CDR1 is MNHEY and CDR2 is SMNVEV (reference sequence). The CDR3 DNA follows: TGTGCCAGCAGCTCGGGACTAGCGGGGGGAGGGAGCACAGATACGCAGTATTTT. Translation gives CASSSGLAGGGSTDTQYF.